This T cell receptor (beta chain) emerged from a study of blood T cells in healthy people across ages. The use of a sample-barcoded 5' primer and a J-beta primer mix characterized a second PCR of 7 to 11 cycles. TCRdb re-derived calls from the 5' RACE reads in MiXCR, one entry per CDR3 protein. The data hold roughly 900,000 distinct CDR3 sequences, with 48% observed a single time. The sequenced sample consisted of blood. This receptor was taken from a man aged 30-40 years in good health.

CDR3 amino acids: CASSLGGSQEAQYF. The CDR3 DNA sequence: TGTGCCAGCAGCTTAGGCGGCAGTCAAGAGGCCCAGTACTTC. The chain combines TRBV7-2 with TRBJ2-7; no definite D call. Germline V lookup: CDR1 SGHTA, CDR2 FQGNSA. The CDR3 covers 14 residues. Trimming pared 1 base from V and 10 bases from J, leaving 17 bases between.